This record concerns one TCR beta chain sequence. Its antigen remains unknown. Template switching added a universal primer site; cDNA carried unique molecular identifiers. Using its own MiXCR run on the 5' RACE reads, TCRdb lists one record per CDR3 protein. The sample has 700,000 to 950,000 distinct CDR3 sequences; 10% to 15% are singletons. These data belong to a study of identical twins. The V end was cut by 4 bases, the J end by 7 bases, with 14 bases between. The CDR3 is made up of 12 amino acids. Germline V gives CDR1 DFQATT, CDR2 SNEGSKA (reference sequence). Study observations and caveats: Carriage of fewer insertions was seen in abundant cord blood beta clonotypes, whereas memory repertoires showed none. The degree of excess twin sharing was weaker in beta out-of-frame sequences.

These sequences were also reported in another study, on yellow fever vaccine responses in identical twins. As that study records: Among the twins, the vaccine T cell response reportedly seemed partly convergent and partly personalized.

The source material was PBMCs. The origin of this receptor is a woman between 18 and 29 years old in good health. This chain joins TRBV20-1 and TRBJ2-7; possible D gene TRBD1, 6 bases. CDR3: CSAKQGRGEQYF. For the CDR3, the DNA is TGCAGTGCTAAACAGGGAAGAGGTGAGCAGTACTTC.